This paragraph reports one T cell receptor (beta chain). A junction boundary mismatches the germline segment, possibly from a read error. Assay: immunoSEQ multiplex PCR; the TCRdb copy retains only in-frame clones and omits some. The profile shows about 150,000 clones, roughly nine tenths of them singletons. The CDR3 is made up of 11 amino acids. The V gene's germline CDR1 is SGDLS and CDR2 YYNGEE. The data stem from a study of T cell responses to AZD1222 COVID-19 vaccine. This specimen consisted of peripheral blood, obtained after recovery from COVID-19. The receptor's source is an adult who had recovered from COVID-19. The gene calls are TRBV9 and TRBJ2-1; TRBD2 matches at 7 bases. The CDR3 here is CASSAGAGVIF. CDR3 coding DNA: TGTGCCAGCAGCGCCGGGGCGGGGGTGATCTTC.